Presented here are 26 T cell receptor beta chains from one specimen sequenced in a study of T cell repertoires in cytomegalovirus infection (dated by TCRdb to between 2018 and 2021). The data were produced on an Illumina HiSeq 1500. TCRdb handled the public reads itself, with Q25 trimming in fastp and clone calling in MiXCR, and kept productive beta chains. Records with the same CDR3 protein are collapsed into one entry carrying the most frequent genes and DNA. Here the sample has 250,000 or so distinct CDR3 sequences; roughly 10% occur a single time. Of the sample, around 15% falls within the top ten clones. The sample was PBMCs. The receptor source for this set is a human donor in good health (CMV status not recorded). Some clones in this sample may be carry-over from other donors' samples.

At least ten counts were recorded for this clonotype. V and J are TRBV28 and TRBJ2-5, with 8 bases identical to TRBD1. The J segment lost 3 bases and the V segment lost 6 bases, leaving 9 bases of the junction unmatched. CDR3 length: 15 residues. CDR1 is MDHEN and CDR2 is SYDVKM in the germline V gene. The CDR3: CASRVPGGAKETQYF. The CDR3 nucleotides are TGTGCCAGCAGGGTCCCAGGGGGCGCGAAAGAGACCCAGTACTTC.

This clonotype was observed many times. The chain carries TRBV7-2 and TRBJ2-1, with D tentatively TRBD2 (5 bases). The CDR3 extends over 14 amino acids. The V gene lost 5 bases and the J gene lost 4 bases, with 12 bases spanning the gap. Germline assignment: CDR1 SGHTA and CDR2 FQGNSA. The CDR3 sequence is CASSLGLVYNEQFF. The DNA of the CDR3 is TGTGCCAGCAGCCTAGGACTCGTGTACAATGAGCAGTTCTTC. Together with reference TRBV7-2 and TRBJ2-1, the CDR3 gives the full variable domain: GAGVSQSPSNKVTEKGKDVELRCDPISGHTALYWYRQSLGQGLEFLIYFQGNSAPDKSGLPSDRFSAERTGGSVSTLTIQRTQQEDSAVYLCASSLGLVYNEQFFGPGTRLTVL.

The table lists this clonotype with many counts. This rearrangement joins TRBV6-1 to TRBJ1-5, with 8 bases lining up with TRBD1. V shed 5 bases, J shed 4 bases, and the junction held 7 bases outside the gene matches. Germline CDR1 and CDR2: MNHNS and SASEGT. This CDR3 contains 15 residues. CDR3: CASSSGQGYNQPQHF. CDR3 nucleotides: TGTGCCAGCAGTTCTGGACAGGGTTATAATCAGCCCCAGCATTTT.

The chain combines TRBV20-1 with TRBJ2-7, with 10 nucleotides matching TRBD1. CDR1 is DFQATT and CDR2 is SNEGSKA in the germline V gene (reference sequence). J lost 3 bases, V lost 6 bases, and 5 bases had no gene match. The CDR3 runs 13 residues. CDR3 bases: TGCAGTGCCAGGACAGGGGGAGTCTACGAGCAGTACTTC. Its protein product is CSARTGGVYEQYF.

This clonotype was recorded many times. The chain links TRBV7-2 to TRBJ1-2; a weak D match, TRBD1 (5 bases). Germline V lookup: CDR1 SGHTA, CDR2 FQGNSA. Trimming cost V 2 bases and J 4 bases, with 17 bases left between them. This CDR3 is 16 amino acids long. This CDR3 reads CASSLPPGRALYGYTF. Written as DNA, the CDR3 is TGTGCCAGCAGCTTACCCCCAGGGCGGGCTCTCTATGGCTACACCTTC.

This clonotype was seen ten or more times. The CDR3 sequence: CSYSDTYNEQFF. The CDR3 nucleotides are TGCAGTTATAGCGACACCTACAATGAGCAGTTCTTC. V usage is TRBV20-1 and J usage is TRBJ2-1; perhaps TRBD2 as D (5 bases). Deletions cut 8 bases from V and 2 bases from J, with 10 bases between. CDR1 and CDR2 from the germline V gene are DFQATT and SNEGSKA (reference sequence). This CDR3 contains 12 residues.

This clonotype was counted a few times. The CDR3: CASSLARASGRASTGELFF. CDR3 DNA sequence: TGTGCCAGCAGCTTAGCGCGAGCTAGCGGGAGGGCATCTACCGGGGAGCTGTTTTTT. The V gene is TRBV7-2, the J gene TRBJ2-2; TRBD2 matches at 12 bases. Germline-derived CDR1 and CDR2 are SGHTA and FQGNSA. V lost 0 bases to trimming and J lost 5 bases; unmatched junction nucleotides: 10. The CDR3 spans 19 residues. Using reference TRBV7-2 and TRBJ2-2 for the parts outside the CDR3, the full variable domain is GAGVSQSPSNKVTEKGKDVELRCDPISGHTALYWYRQSLGQGLEFLIYFQGNSAPDKSGLPSDRFSAERTGGSVSTLTIQRTQQEDSAVYLCASSLARASGRASTGELFFGEGSRLTVL.

The table lists this clonotype with many counts. The V call is TRBV7-2, the J call TRBJ2-3, with TRBD2 matching over 13 bases. Germline trimming cut 3 bases from V and 15 bases from J; bases unmatched to any gene: 3. CDR1 and CDR2 (germline): SGHTA, FQGNSA. CDR3 length: 12 amino acids. CDR3 coding DNA: TGTGCCAGCAGCTTGACTAGCGGGAGGTATTATTTT. It is translated as CASSLTSGRYYF. The full variable domain, rest sourced from reference TRBV7-2 and TRBJ2-3, is GAGVSQSPSNKVTEKGKDVELRCDPISGHTALYWYRQSLGQGLEFLIYFQGNSAPDKSGLPSDRFSAERTGGSVSTLTIQRTQQEDSAVYLCASSLTSGRYYFGPGTRLTVL.

In its sample, this clonotype was seen many times. The chain carries TRBV12-3 or TRBV12-4 and TRBJ2-3; TRBD2 agrees at 9 bases. The CDR3 covers 17 residues. V lost 6 bases to trimming and J lost 2 bases; unmatched junction nucleotides: 12. The CDR3 region is CASSPSATSGFTDTQYF. The CDR3 DNA sequence: TGTGCCAGCAGCCCCTCAGCCACTAGCGGGTTCACAGATACGCAGTATTTT.

Notes on this clonotype: A much larger clone differs by one base, so this may be a read error. The rearrangement links TRBV28 to TRBJ2-3; the D is unclear. Germline V gives CDR1 MDHEN, CDR2 SYDVKM. This CDR3 has 12 amino acids. The CDR3 loop is CASRTFTDTRYF. The CDR3 region has the DNA TGTGCCAGCAGAACCTTCACAGATACGCGGTATTTT.

This clonotype was counted ten times or more. The chain couples TRBV7-2 to TRBJ2-1; 8 bases agree with TRBD2. V lost 5 bases, J lost 5 bases, and 8 bases stayed unmatched. The CDR3 length is 15 residues. In germline, CDR1 is SGHTA, CDR2 FQGNSA. The DNA for the CDR3 is TGTGCCAGCAGCCCCGAGGTAGCGGGAAACAATGAGCAGTTCTTC. Its protein product is CASSPEVAGNNEQFF.

This clonotype was seen more than once but under ten times. J is TRBJ1-2 and V is TRBV12-3 or TRBV12-4; TRBD1 agrees at 11 bases. The CDR3 is 16 amino acids. J was trimmed by 8 bases and V by 0 bases; bases with no gene match: 8. The CDR3 region has the DNA TGTGCCAGCAGTTTAGCACCGGGACAGGGGGTTGGCGGCTACACCTTC. This encodes CASSLAPGQGVGGYTF.

This clonotype has ten or more counts. The chain links TRBV2 to TRBJ2-5; D is ambiguous. Trimming took 7 bases from V and 5 from J, leaving 5 bases between them. This CDR3 has 10 residues. Germline assignment: CDR1 SNHLY and CDR2 FYNNEI. The CDR3 spells CASMGETQYF. The CDR3 coding sequence is TGTGCCAGCATGGGGGAGACCCAGTACTTC.

This clonotype was found many times. The chain combines TRBV5-5 with TRBJ2-6; 11 bases match TRBD1. CDR1 and CDR2 (germline): SGHKS, YYEKEE (reference sequence). V dropped 3 bases and J dropped 2; count of bases not matched to a gene: 7. The CDR3 has 18 amino acids. The CDR3 bases are TGTGCCAGCAGCTCCCACTGGACAGGGGGCGCTGGGGCCAACGTCCTGACTTTC. Its translation is CASSSHWTGGAGANVLTF.

The chain couples TRBV29-1 to TRBJ2-5, with TRBD2 matching 9 bases. CDR1 is SQVTM and CDR2 is ANQGSEA in the germline V gene. Unmatched junction bases numbered 15, after V lost 4 bases and J lost 6 bases. CDR3 length equals 16 residues. The CDR3 DNA sequence: TGCAGCGTTGTTTTGCGGGAGGGGCCCCTAGTAAAGACCCAGTACTTC. Translating gives CSVVLREGPLVKTQYF. Together with reference TRBV29-1 and TRBJ2-5, the CDR3 gives the full variable domain: SAVISQKPSRDICQRGTSLTIQCQVDSQVTMMFWYRQQPGQSLTLIATANQGSEATYESGFVIDKFPISRPNLTFSTLTVSNMSPEDSSIYLCSVVLREGPLVKTQYFGPGTRLLVL.

In this sample, this clonotype turned up many times. This sequence joins TRBV7-2 and TRBJ2-1; no firm D call. The CDR3 totals 13 residues. Germline assignment: CDR1 SGHTA and CDR2 FQGNSA. V lost 8 bases and J 6 bases, leaving 14 bases between the germline ends. CDR3 coding DNA: TGTGCCAGCTTATCCCTAACAAGCAATGAGCAGTTCTTC. Translating gives CASLSLTSNEQFF.

In this sample, this clonotype turned up many times. J is TRBJ2-3 and V is TRBV14; D is possibly TRBD2 (6 bases). The CDR3 consists of 17 residues. The ends were cut back, 0 bases at V and 8 bases at J, with 21 bases in the middle. Germline lookup yields CDR1 SGHDN and CDR2 FVKESK. The DNA for the CDR3 is TGTGCCAGCAGCCAAGATAGGGTAGCGGAACGGTCGGGTACGCAGTATTTT. This encodes CASSQDRVAERSGTQYF.

The chain recombines TRBV12-3 or TRBV12-4 with TRBJ2-5; D gene ambiguous. The CDR3 covers 14 residues. Trimming took 7 bases from V and 1 from J, leaving 13 bases between them. The CDR3 protein is CASTQAVPQETQYF. The CDR3 DNA sequence: TGTGCCAGCACTCAGGCGGTACCCCAAGAGACCCAGTACTTC.

This clonotype was observed a handful of times. V is TRBV28 and J is TRBJ1-2; 8 bases agree with TRBD1. The CDR3 loop spans 15 amino acids. V trimming: 2 bases; J trimming: 4 bases; junction bases outside the gene matches: 6. Germline CDR1 reads MDHEN; CDR2 reads SYDVKM. The DNA of the CDR3 is TGTGCCAGCAGTTTACCCAGGGGGCAGGGCTATGGCTACACCTTC. Encoded protein: CASSLPRGQGYGYTF.

Many counts were recorded for this clonotype. The genes are TRBV29-1 and TRBJ2-5; the match to TRBD1 covers 7 bases. Germline V gene sequence: CDR1 SQVTM, CDR2 ANQGSEA. Germline trimming cut 7 bases from V and 2 bases from J; bases unmatched to any gene: 4. This CDR3 has 12 amino acids. CDR3 sequence: CSGYRGQETQYF. CDR3 DNA: TGCAGCGGTTACAGGGGACAAGAGACCCAGTACTTC.

This clonotype was seen many times. J is TRBJ2-1 and V is TRBV7-2; D may be TRBD1 (6 bases). CDR1 and CDR2 (germline): SGHTA, FQGNSA. The CDR3 has 14 residues. V lost 1 base, J lost 12 bases, and 16 bases lay in between. The CDR3 is CASSLDRGGAMQFF. The CDR3 coding sequence is TGTGCCAGCAGCTTAGACCGAGGGGGTGCCATGCAGTTCTTC.

This clonotype was counted ten times or more. This sequence joins TRBV7-9 and TRBJ1-4, with D maybe TRBD1 (5 bases). Germline-derived CDR1 and CDR2 are SEHNR and FQNEAQ (reference sequence). V gave up 3 bases and J gave up 4 bases, with 9 bases separating them. The CDR3 runs to 14 residues. The CDR3 sequence: CASSLGTDNEKLFF. CDR3 DNA: TGTGCCAGCAGCTTGGGGACGGATAATGAAAAACTGTTTTTT.

The genes are TRBV20-1 and TRBJ2-5; 7 bases map to TRBD2. The CDR3 runs to 15 residues. Germline V gene sequence: CDR1 DFQATT, CDR2 SNEGSKA (reference sequence). J gave up 5 bases and V 3 bases, and 12 bases lay outside the gene matches. The CDR3 DNA is TGCAGTGCTAGCACCCCGGCGGGGGTGGGGGAGACCCAGTACTTC. This sequence encodes CSASTPAGVGETQYF.

This clonotype was seen ten or more times. The V call is TRBV7-2, the J call TRBJ2-3, with TRBD1 as a possible D gene (5 bases). Germline values: CDR1 SGHTA, CDR2 FQGNSA. The CDR3 extends over 14 amino acids. V lost 7 bases to trimming and J lost 2 bases, with 13 bases between them. DNA for the CDR3: TGTGCCAGCAACCAAGGGGCTACCACAGATACGCAGTATTTT. Translated: CASNQGATTDTQYF.

This clonotype was found many times. This chain uses TRBV7-2 with TRBJ1-2; D gene ambiguous. The CDR3 totals 13 residues. The V gene's germline CDR1 is SGHTA and CDR2 FQGNSA. V was cut by 5 bases and J by 4 bases, with 11 bases left in between. The CDR3 sequence is CASSASDVYGYTF. For the CDR3, the DNA is TGTGCCAGCAGCGCGTCGGACGTCTATGGCTACACCTTC.

This clonotype showed up many times. The chain recombines TRBV7-2 with TRBJ2-3; 7 bases align to TRBD1. Germline V CDR1 and CDR2: SGHTA, FQGNSA. V trimming: 1 base; J trimming: 2 bases; junction bases outside the gene matches: 3. The CDR3 covers 15 residues. The CDR3 loop reads CASSLGDRYTDTQYF. CDR3 sequence (DNA): TGTGCCAGCAGCTTAGGGGACAGATACACAGATACGCAGTATTTT. Full variable domain (rest looked up from reference TRBV7-2 and TRBJ2-3): GAGVSQSPSNKVTEKGKDVELRCDPISGHTALYWYRQSLGQGLEFLIYFQGNSAPDKSGLPSDRFSAERTGGSVSTLTIQRTQQEDSAVYLCASSLGDRYTDTQYFGPGTRLTVL.